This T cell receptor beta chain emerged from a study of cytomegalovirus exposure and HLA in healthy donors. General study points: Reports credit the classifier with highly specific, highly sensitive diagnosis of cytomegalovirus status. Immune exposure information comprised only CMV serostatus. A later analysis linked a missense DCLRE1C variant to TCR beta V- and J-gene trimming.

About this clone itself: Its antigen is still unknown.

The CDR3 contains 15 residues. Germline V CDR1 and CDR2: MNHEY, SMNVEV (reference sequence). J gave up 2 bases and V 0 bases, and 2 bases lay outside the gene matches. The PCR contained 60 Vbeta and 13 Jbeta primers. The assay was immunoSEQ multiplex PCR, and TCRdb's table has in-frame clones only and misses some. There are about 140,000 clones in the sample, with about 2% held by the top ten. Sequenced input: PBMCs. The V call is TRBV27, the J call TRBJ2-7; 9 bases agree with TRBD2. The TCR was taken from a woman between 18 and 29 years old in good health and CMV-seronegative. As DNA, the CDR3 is TGTGCCAGCAGTTTATCTCTAGCGGGACCCTACGAGCAGTACTTC. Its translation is CASSLSLAGPYEQYF.